The 31 T cell receptor beta chains given below trace back to one sample, sequenced in a study of blood T cell repertoires in COVID-19. Method: immunoSEQ multiplex PCR; TCRdb's copy keeps in-frame clones and lacks some. The sample consists of around 78,000 clones, roughly 88% of them appearing once. Material for sequencing was peripheral blood. The receptor set was obtained from a man aged 50-60 years with active or convalescent COVID-19.

V usage is TRBV2 and J usage is TRBJ2-7, with D possibly being TRBD2 (5 bases). Per germline, CDR1 SNHLY and CDR2 FYNNEI. Trimming pared 4 bases from V and 5 bases from J, leaving 18 bases between. The CDR3 runs to 15 residues. In DNA form, the CDR3 reads TGTGCCAGCAGTGGAGGGCAGCTCATGGAGGACGAGCAGTACTTC. Amino acids: CASSGGQLMEDEQYF. Filled out from reference TRBV2 and TRBJ2-7, the complete variable domain reads EPEVTQTPSHQVTQMGQEVILRCVPISNHLYFYWYRQILGQKVEFLVSFYNNEISEKSEIFDDQFSVERPDGSNFTLKIRSTKLEDSAMYFCASSGGQLMEDEQYFGPGTRLTVT.

The V gene is TRBV7-6, the J gene TRBJ2-5; TRBD1 agrees at 10 bases. CDR3 length: 18 residues. The V gene end was trimmed by 1 base and the J gene end by 4 bases; junction bases not matched to a gene: 12. CDR1 is SGHVS, CDR2 FNYEAQ, per germline. CDR3 region: CASSLVVGQGFSRETQYF. Here the CDR3 DNA reads TGTGCCAGCAGCTTAGTAGTGGGACAGGGGTTCAGCAGAGAGACCCAGTACTTC.

The table lists this clone with a count of one. The gene calls are TRBV5-8 and TRBJ2-1; D is possibly TRBD2 (7 bases). This CDR3 is 14 amino acids long. V gave up 6 bases and J gave up 6 bases, with 16 bases separating them. Per germline, CDR1 SGHTS and CDR2 YDEGEE. The CDR3 is CASTIRGASNEQFF. CDR3 nucleotide sequence: TGTGCCAGCACGATTCGGGGGGCGTCCAATGAGCAGTTCTTC.

This clone was detected a few times. The chain is built from TRBV4-1 and TRBJ1-2; maybe TRBD1 (6 bases). This CDR3 has 13 amino acids. Germline-derived CDR1 and CDR2 are MGHRA and YSYEKL. The V and J ends lost 2 bases and 8 bases respectively, with 12 bases between them. The CDR3 loop reads CASSQSRGRGYTF. The CDR3 nucleotides read TGCGCCAGCAGCCAATCCAGGGGTCGGGGCTACACCTTC.

The genes are TRBV19 and TRBJ1-3; 7 bases line up with TRBD1. CDR1 LNHDA and CDR2 SQIVND come from the germline V gene (reference sequence). This CDR3 has 16 amino acids. J gave up 0 bases and V 6 bases, and 8 bases lay outside the gene matches. The CDR3 protein is CASRMTGSGSGNTIYF. The CDR3 DNA follows: TGTGCCAGTAGGATGACAGGGTCGGGCTCTGGAAACACCATATATTTT.

The V call is TRBV25-1, the J call TRBJ2-7; 12 bases line up with TRBD1. There are 16 residues in the CDR3. V gave up 1 base and J gave up 4 bases; unmatched junction bases: 5. Germline CDR1 MGHDK, CDR2 SYGVNS. In DNA form, the CDR3 reads TGTGCCAGCAGTGAATCGGGGACAGGGGGCTTGTACGAGCAGTACTTC. This sequence encodes CASSESGTGGLYEQYF.

The CDR3 reads CSVATSGVTDTQYF. CDR3 nucleotides: TGCAGCGTTGCAACTAGCGGGGTCACAGATACGCAGTATTTT. The chain combines TRBV29-1 with TRBJ2-3, with 10 bases matching TRBD2. The CDR3 runs 14 residues. V shed 4 bases, J shed 2 bases, and the junction held 3 bases outside the gene matches. Looked up from germline, CDR1 is SQVTM and CDR2 is ANQGSEA.

The rearrangement joins TRBV5-1 to TRBJ2-3, with D possibly TRBD1 on 5 matching bases. Germline V CDR1 and CDR2: SGHRS, YFSETQ. The CDR3 runs 15 residues. V shed 0 bases and J shed 1 base, with 9 bases lying between them. CDR3 residues: CASSLEDTRTDTQYF. CDR3 nucleotide sequence: TGCGCCAGCAGCTTGGAGGACACGCGCACAGATACGCAGTATTTT. Full variable domain (remainder filled in from reference TRBV5-1 and TRBJ2-3): KAGVTQTPRYLIKTRGQQVTLSCSPISGHRSVSWYQQTPGQGLQFLFEYFSETQRNKGNFPGRFSGRQFSNSRSEMNVSTLELGDSALYLCASSLEDTRTDTQYFGPGTRLTVL.

The rearrangement links TRBV5-4 to TRBJ2-2, with unresolved D. Between the trimmed V and J ends, which lost 4 bases and 2 bases, there was a span of 12 bases. The CDR3 extends over 15 amino acids. Germline CDR1 is SGHNT and CDR2 is YYREEE (reference sequence). The CDR3 nucleotides read TGTGCCAGCAGCCACGAGACAACTAACACCGGGGAGCTGTTTTTT. Residues: CASSHETTNTGELFF.

The chain carries TRBV3-1 (or the pseudogene TRBV3-2) and TRBJ1-2; tentatively, D is TRBD1 (6 bases). V shed 3 bases and J shed 7 bases, with 12 bases lying between them. This CDR3 spans 13 amino acids. Germline V gene sequence: CDR1 LGHDT, CDR2 YNNKEL (reference sequence). The CDR3 DNA sequence: TGTGCCAGCAGCCACACAGGGAACGGTGGCTACACCTTC. It specifies CASSHTGNGGYTF.

The chain uses TRBV6-1 and TRBJ1-6; 7 bases are shared with TRBD1. CDR3 length: 13 amino acids. Trimming at V came to 6 bases and at J to 10 bases, leaving 6 bases not matched to a gene. CDR1 and CDR2 from the germline V gene are MNHNS and SASEGT. This CDR3 reads CASRRQGSSPLHF. The CDR3 DNA sequence: TGTGCCAGCAGGCGACAGGGATCGTCACCCCTCCACTTT.

This chain connects TRBV6-2 or TRBV6-3 to TRBJ1-5; 10 bases line up with TRBD1. Germline CDR1 MNHEY, CDR2 SVGEGT. V was pared by 2 bases and J by 5 bases, with 12 bases of the junction left unmatched. This CDR3 spans 18 amino acids. The CDR3 is CASSYLLGQGKIHQPQHF. CDR3 in DNA: TGTGCCAGCAGTTACCTTCTGGGACAGGGGAAGATTCATCAGCCCCAGCATTTT.

The chain links TRBV4-3 to TRBJ2-5, with 8 bases fitting TRBD1. This CDR3 contains 15 residues. The trim removed 0 bases at V and 5 bases at J, leaving 5 bases unmatched. Germline CDR1 and CDR2: LGHNA and YSLEER. The CDR3 protein is CASSQDTGGLETQYF. CDR3 sequence (DNA): TGCGCCAGCAGCCAAGATACAGGGGGTTTGGAGACCCAGTACTTC.

The chain links TRBV4-1 to TRBJ2-7, with a weak D call TRBD1 (6 bases). Deletions cut 1 base from V and 4 bases from J, with 14 bases between. Germline V gene sequence: CDR1 MGHRA, CDR2 YSYEKL. This CDR3 is built from 15 residues. This CDR3 reads CASSQGGRTDYEQYF. The CDR3 DNA sequence: TGCGCCAGCAGCCAAGGAGGCCGGACAGATTACGAGCAGTACTTC.

V usage is TRBV27 and J usage is TRBJ2-2; 7 bases are a match to TRBD1. Trimming took 6 bases from V and 1 from J; bases not matched to a gene: 5. Germline lookup yields CDR1 MNHEY and CDR2 SMNVEV (reference sequence). There are 15 residues in the CDR3. The CDR3 DNA sequence: TGTGCCAGCAGCATAACAGGGGTGAACACCGGGGAGCTGTTTTTT. Its translation: CASSITGVNTGELFF.

The rearrangement links TRBV28 to TRBJ2-7; TRBD2 aligns across 7 bases. The J segment lost 5 bases and the V segment lost 7 bases, leaving 8 bases of the junction unmatched. CDR3 length: 13 residues. Germline loops: CDR1 MDHEN, CDR2 SYDVKM. CDR3 in DNA: TGTGCCAGCAAGGCGGGAGTGTCGGACGAGCAGTACTTC. This encodes CASKAGVSDEQYF.

This chain joins TRBV19 and TRBJ1-2; 9 positions agree with TRBD1. The CDR3 totals 15 residues. With V trimmed by 5 bases and J by 7 bases, 11 bases remained unmatched. The germline V gene encodes CDR1 LNHDA and CDR2 SQIVND (reference sequence). CDR3 bases: TGTGCCAGTAGTGCGCAGGACAGGGGACGCTCTGGCTACACCTTC. Translated, it gives CASSAQDRGRSGYTF.

This chain uses TRBV18 with TRBJ2-7, with D perhaps TRBD1 (5 bases). The CDR3 length is 15 residues. Deletions cut 2 bases from V and 0 bases from J, with 11 bases between. CDR1 and CDR2 (germline): KGHSH, LQKENI. The CDR3 loop reads CASSPWGVSSYEQYF. DNA for the CDR3: TGTGCCAGCTCACCATGGGGCGTAAGCTCCTACGAGCAGTACTTC.

This chain links TRBV19 with TRBJ1-5; 7 bases are a match to TRBD1. V was pared by 5 bases and J by 6 bases, with 7 bases of the junction left unmatched. CDR1 and CDR2 from the germline V gene are LNHDA and SQIVND (reference sequence). This CDR3 has 14 amino acids. The CDR3 protein is CASSAGTVVQPQHF. CDR3 sequence (DNA): TGTGCCAGTAGTGCTGGGACAGTAGTTCAGCCCCAGCATTTT.

The rearrangement uses TRBV18 and TRBJ2-5; a possible D gene is TRBD1 (6 bases). V was clipped by 3 bases and J by 0 bases, with 11 bases between them. The CDR3 has 15 residues. CDR1 and CDR2 from the germline V gene are KGHSH and LQKENI. CDR3 amino acids: CASSPGQSNQETQYF. The CDR3 bases are TGTGCCAGCTCACCCGGACAGAGCAACCAAGAGACCCAGTACTTC.

This chain joins TRBV12-5 and TRBJ2-3, with D unclear. The V end was cut by 1 base, the J end by 8 bases, with 7 bases between. CDR1 is LGHNT and CDR2 is FRNRAP in the germline V gene. The CDR3 runs 12 residues. In nucleotides, the CDR3 is TGTGCTAGTGGTTTGGATACCGGTACGCAGTATTTT. It yields the protein CASGLDTGTQYF.

The chain is built from TRBV19 and TRBJ1-5; D is possibly TRBD1 (6 bases). The V gene's germline CDR1 is LNHDA and CDR2 SQIVND (reference sequence). The CDR3 loop spans 13 amino acids. The ends were cut back, 5 bases at V and 6 bases at J, with 11 bases in the middle. In nucleotides, the CDR3 is TGTGCCAGTAGTGCCCGGGGGGCTCAGCCCCAGCATTTT. This gives the protein CASSARGAQPQHF.

The V call is TRBV25-1, the J call TRBJ1-6, with a possible D match to TRBD1 (6 bases). In germline, CDR1 is MGHDK, CDR2 SYGVNS. The CDR3 totals 14 residues. Trimming left V 7 bases short and J 7 bases short, with 14 bases between. The CDR3 loop is CASTKQGTNSPLHF. The DNA of the CDR3 is TGTGCCAGCACCAAACAGGGTACCAATTCACCCCTCCACTTT.

CDR3 sequence: CASSPSGGGTGELFF. As DNA, the CDR3 is TGTGCCAGCTCACCATCCGGCGGGGGAACCGGGGAGCTGTTTTTT. This rearrangement joins TRBV18 to TRBJ2-2; 7 bases are a match to TRBD2. V was pared by 2 bases and J by 5 bases, with 5 bases of the junction left unmatched. This CDR3 is 15 amino acids long. The germline V gene encodes CDR1 KGHSH and CDR2 LQKENI.

The chain recombines TRBV7-2 with TRBJ1-2; perhaps TRBD1 as D (5 bases). Germline loops: CDR1 SGHTA, CDR2 FQGNSA. Trimming shortened V by 4 bases and J by 6 bases, and 15 bases separated the two germline ends. This CDR3 contains 14 residues. The CDR3 nucleotides are TGTGCCAGCAGCTCAAGGCCCCGGGGGGATGGCTACACCTTC. Protein sequence: CASSSRPRGDGYTF.

The rearrangement joins TRBV10-1 to TRBJ2-7; tentatively, D is TRBD2 (5 bases). Trimming took off 2 bases at V and 0 bases at J, with 11 bases between the two ends. The germline V gene has CDR1 WNHNN and CDR2 SYGVQD (reference sequence). The CDR3 sequence is 15 residues long. The CDR3 region has the DNA TGCGCCAGCAGTGAGGTCAGCGACTACTCCTACGAGCAGTACTTC. This encodes CASSEVSDYSYEQYF.

The chain recombines TRBV5-6 with TRBJ1-4; TRBD1 might be the D (5 bases). Germline lookup yields CDR1 SGHDT and CDR2 YYEEEE. V dropped 2 bases and J dropped 0 bases, with 14 bases sitting between them. The CDR3 is 17 residues long. CDR3 nucleotide sequence: TGTGCCAGCAGCTTCAGGGATCTGGGGCCAACTAATGAAAAACTGTTTTTT. Protein sequence: CASSFRDLGPTNEKLFF.

The V call is TRBV18, the J call TRBJ2-7, with D uncertain. The V gene's germline CDR1 is KGHSH and CDR2 LQKENI. The CDR3 has 14 residues. Trimming pared 3 bases from V and 4 bases from J, leaving 13 bases between. CDR3 coding DNA: TGTGCCAGCTCACCTCTAGAAGGCCCATACGAGCAGTACTTC. Protein product: CASSPLEGPYEQYF.

This clone was counted a few times. The chain uses TRBV4-2 and TRBJ1-3; unclear D gene. Germline loops: CDR1 LGHNA, CDR2 YNFKEQ. V gave up 0 bases and J gave up 1 base, with 13 bases separating them. The CDR3 consists of 17 residues. DNA of the CDR3: TGTGCCAGCAGCCAAGAGACCCTAACGGGGTCTGGAAACACCATATATTTT. This translates into CASSQETLTGSGNTIYF.

V is TRBV28 and J is TRBJ1-6; 7 nucleotides align to TRBD1. Germline assignment: CDR1 MDHEN and CDR2 SYDVKM. The CDR3 is made up of 14 amino acids. V trimming: 6 bases; J trimming: 6 bases; junction bases outside the gene matches: 5. CDR3 loop: CASRSTGANSPLHF. The CDR3 DNA sequence: TGTGCCAGCAGGTCTACAGGGGCTAATTCACCCCTCCACTTT.

V and J are TRBV19 and TRBJ1-1; the D gene is possibly TRBD1 (6 bases). Trimming stripped 5 bases from V and 5 bases from J, with 15 bases between. In germline, CDR1 is LNHDA, CDR2 SQIVND (reference sequence). This CDR3 contains 14 residues. CDR3 region: CASSSTGMGTEAFF. DNA for the CDR3: TGTGCCAGTAGTTCAACAGGGATGGGGACTGAAGCTTTCTTT.